The 29 T cell receptor beta chains in this list originate from one sample, sequenced in a study of T cells in Graves' hyperthyroidism and ophthalmopathy. Amplification targeted TCR beta CDR3 regions from RNA transcripts. The HTBI primer set served for first-round RT-PCR of the TCR CDR3. MiXCR, run by TCRdb on the multiplex PCR reads, gives a single entry per CDR3 protein. The sample holds over 450,000 distinct CDR3 sequences, around an eighth seen once. The sequencing sample was made of blood. The source of these receptors is a woman aged 18-35 years with Graves' hyperthyroidism.

This clonotype was picked up a small number of times. This chain uses TRBV28 with TRBJ2-2, with 9 bases fitting TRBD1. Germline V gene sequence: CDR1 MDHEN, CDR2 SYDVKM. This CDR3 region has 15 residues. V dropped 5 bases and J dropped 6; count of bases not matched to a gene: 7. CDR3 in DNA: TGTGCCAGCAGTCCGGGGACAGGGAGGCCCGGGGAGCTGTTTTTT. Residues: CASSPGTGRPGELFF.

The V call is TRBV12-3 or TRBV12-4, the J call TRBJ2-1, with 8 bases aligning to TRBD1. The CDR3 spans 15 residues. J was trimmed by 2 bases and V by 7 bases; bases with no gene match: 7. The CDR3 here is CASTSQQGAYNEQFF. CDR3 in DNA: TGTGCCAGCACCTCCCAACAGGGGGCCTACAATGAGCAGTTCTTC.

This clonotype was observed many times. The chain is built from TRBV20-1 and TRBJ1-4; D possibly corresponds to TRBD1 (6 bases). Germline loops: CDR1 DFQATT, CDR2 SNEGSKA (reference sequence). This CDR3 has 16 amino acids. V lost 0 bases to trimming and J lost 7 bases, with 18 bases between them. The chain's CDR3 is CSARDSMRGAGEKLFF. The CDR3 DNA reads TGCAGTGCTAGAGATAGTATGCGGGGGGCAGGTGAAAAACTGTTTTTT.

This clonotype was observed a handful of times. The chain recombines TRBV14 with TRBJ2-1, with 8 nucleotides matching TRBD1. Trimming cost V 4 bases and J 12 bases; bases outside gene matches: 5. The CDR3 loop spans 12 amino acids. CDR1 SGHDN and CDR2 FVKESK come from the germline V gene. The CDR3 coding sequence is TGTGCCAGCAGCCTTAGGACAGGGTGGCAGTTCTTC. As protein: CASSLRTGWQFF.

This clonotype was counted only a few times. The V and J genes are TRBV6-1 and TRBJ1-5, with no clear D. The CDR3 consists of 15 residues. Germline V gene lookup returns CDR1 MNHNS and CDR2 SASEGT. The germline V and J ends were trimmed by 7 bases and 0 bases, with 13 bases remaining between them. Here the CDR3 reads CASTHEPLSNQPQHF. Written as DNA, the CDR3 is TGTGCCAGCACCCACGAGCCTCTTAGCAATCAGCCCCAGCATTTT.

Worth noting for this clonotype: A much larger clone differs by one base, so this may be a read error. The chain joins TRBV3-1 to TRBJ2-3, with 10 nucleotides matching TRBD1. The ends lost 4 bases at V and 4 bases at J; junction bases unmatched: 5. The CDR3 is 15 residues long. The germline CDR1 and CDR2 sequences are LGHDT and YNNKEL (reference sequence). The CDR3 DNA reads as TGTGCCAGCAGCCTTCGACAGGGGGCCTCAGATACGCAGTATTTT. Its translation is CASSLRQGASDTQYF.

This clonotype showed up many times. This CDR3 is CASSLWRGRGDSPLHF. The CDR3 nucleotides are TGTGCCAGCAGCCTCTGGCGGGGCAGGGGAGACTCACCCCTCCACTTT. The chain combines TRBV7-9 with TRBJ1-6; TRBD1 is a possible D gene (6 bases). The CDR3 is 16 residues long. The V gene lost 5 bases and the J gene lost 10 bases, with 21 bases spanning the gap. The germline V gene encodes CDR1 SEHNR and CDR2 FQNEAQ (reference sequence).

In its sample, this clonotype was seen many times. The chain recombines TRBV12-5 with TRBJ2-1; D not resolved. Deletions cut 2 bases from V and 8 bases from J, with 10 bases between. Germline V lookup: CDR1 LGHNT, CDR2 FRNRAP. The length of the CDR3 is 13 residues. CDR3 protein: CASGLFLGDEQFF. CDR3 nucleotide sequence: TGTGCTAGTGGTTTGTTTTTGGGCGATGAGCAGTTCTTC.

This clonotype appeared a few times. The chain has TRBV7-9 and TRBJ2-1; D assignment may be TRBD1 or TRBD2 (5 bases each). The CDR3 loop spans 15 amino acids. CDR1 SEHNR and CDR2 FQNEAQ come from the germline V gene (reference sequence). V lost 5 bases, J lost 8 bases, and 19 bases lay in between. This chain's CDR3 is CASSPRRGVRDEQFF. The DNA for the CDR3 is TGTGCCAGCAGCCCCCGAAGGGGAGTAAGGGATGAGCAGTTCTTC.

This clonotype was detected many times. The chain uses TRBV19 and TRBJ1-2; D perhaps matches TRBD1 (5 bases). Germline V gene sequence: CDR1 LNHDA, CDR2 SQIVND (reference sequence). The germline V and J ends were trimmed by 5 bases and 8 bases, with 12 bases remaining between them. The CDR3 runs 12 residues. CDR3 region: CASSLQRGGYTF. The DNA for the CDR3 is TGTGCCAGTAGTCTCCAAAGGGGCGGCTACACCTTC.

This clonotype was recorded at least ten times. V and J are TRBV19 and TRBJ2-1; 8 bases match TRBD2. The CDR3 spans 14 residues. Germline CDR1 and CDR2: LNHDA and SQIVND (reference sequence). V lost 2 bases and J lost 7; bases outside the gene matches: 4. The CDR3 reads CASSILAGSNEQFF. As DNA, the CDR3 is TGTGCCAGTAGTATACTAGCGGGTAGTAATGAGCAGTTCTTC.

This chain uses TRBV13 with TRBJ2-2; TRBD2 matches at 12 bases. The CDR3 contains 17 residues. Trimming cost V 8 bases and J 7 bases; bases outside gene matches: 14. Germline V gene sequence: CDR1 PRHDT, CDR2 FYEKMQ (reference sequence). The CDR3 here is CASGSWTSGIRGGELFF. The CDR3 nucleotides are TGTGCCAGCGGATCTTGGACTAGCGGGATACGTGGCGGGGAGCTGTTTTTT.

This clonotype was seen only a few times. The genes are TRBV19 and TRBJ2-1; tentatively, D is TRBD2 (6 bases). This CDR3 region has 15 residues. Trimming pared 3 bases from V and 6 bases from J, leaving 15 bases between. In germline, CDR1 is LNHDA, CDR2 SQIVND (reference sequence). This CDR3 reads CASSMGSSAANEQFF. CDR3 sequence (DNA): TGTGCCAGTAGTATGGGGTCTAGCGCAGCCAATGAGCAGTTCTTC.

Concerning this clonotype itself: This may come from a read error, since a much larger clone is one base off. The chain combines TRBV2 with TRBJ1-6, with D tentatively TRBD1 (6 bases). Germline V gene data show CDR1 as SNHLY and CDR2 as FYNNEI. The CDR3 loop spans 14 amino acids. Written as DNA, the CDR3 is TGTGCCGGCAGTCCCACAGGGACTAATTCACCCCTCCACTTT. Its translation: CAGSPTGTNSPLHF. Using reference TRBV2 and TRBJ1-6 for the parts outside the CDR3, the full variable domain is EPEVTQTPSHQVTQMGQEVILRCVPISNHLYFYWYRQILGQKVEFLVSFYNNEISEKSEIFDDQFSVERPDGSNFTLKIRSTKLEDSAMYFCAGSPTGTNSPLHFGNGTRLTVT.

This clonotype occurred a few times. The rearrangement joins TRBV19 to TRBJ1-6, with unresolved D. In germline, CDR1 is LNHDA, CDR2 SQIVND (reference sequence). This CDR3 has 15 residues. The ends were cut back, 3 bases at V and 4 bases at J, with 10 bases in the middle. CDR3 nucleotides: TGTGCCAGTAGTATCCAACCGTCTTATAATTCACCCCTCCACTTT. As protein: CASSIQPSYNSPLHF.

This clonotype was seen repeatedly, ten times or more. The chain combines TRBV5-1 with TRBJ1-1; possible D gene TRBD1, 6 bases. The CDR3 has 13 residues. Germline V gene sequence: CDR1 SGHRS, CDR2 YFSETQ. The V gene lost 4 bases and the J gene lost 6 bases, with 13 bases spanning the gap. The CDR3 coding sequence is TGCGCCAGCAGCCGGCAGGGGTGGCCTGAAGCTTTCTTT. This sequence encodes CASSRQGWPEAFF.

This clonotype was counted ten times or more. CDR3 bases: TGTGCCAGTAGTATGGACAAGCGCGGGACTGAAGCTTTCTTT. It specifies CASSMDKRGTEAFF. V gene TRBV19 combines with J gene TRBJ1-1, with TRBD1 as a possible D gene (5 bases). The CDR3 contains 14 residues. CDR1 and CDR2 (germline): LNHDA, SQIVND (reference sequence). V lost 3 bases to trimming and J lost 5 bases, with 13 bases between them. Full variable domain (remainder filled in from reference TRBV19 and TRBJ1-1): DGGITQSPKYLFRKEGQNVTLSCEQNLNHDAMYWYRQDPGQGLRLIYYSQIVNDFQKGDIAEGYSVSREKKESFPLTVTSAQKNPTAFYLCASSMDKRGTEAFFGQGTRLTVV.

The V and J genes are TRBV29-1 and TRBJ2-6, with 8 bases matching TRBD1. Losses at the gene ends were 7 bases for V and 4 bases for J; bases not matched to a gene: 3. CDR1 and CDR2 from the germline V gene are SQVTM and ANQGSEA. CDR3 length equals 13 residues. The CDR3 DNA reads TGCAGCGACAGGGGGTTAGGGGCCAACGTCCTGACTTTC. This sequence encodes CSDRGLGANVLTF.

In this sample, this clonotype turned up a few times. This rearrangement joins TRBV5-1 to TRBJ1-4; D might be TRBD1 (5 bases). The CDR3 loop spans 14 amino acids. Germline assignment: CDR1 SGHRS and CDR2 YFSETQ. Trimming shortened V by 2 bases and J by 8 bases, and 13 bases separated the two germline ends. The CDR3 DNA reads TGCGCCAGCAGCTTAGACACTGAGGGGGAAAAACTGTTTTTT. This translates into CASSLDTEGEKLFF. Together with reference TRBV5-1 and TRBJ1-4, the CDR3 gives the full variable domain: KAGVTQTPRYLIKTRGQQVTLSCSPISGHRSVSWYQQTPGQGLQFLFEYFSETQRNKGNFPGRFSGRQFSNSRSEMNVSTLELGDSALYLCASSLDTEGEKLFFGSGTQLSVL.

This clonotype was picked up many times. V is TRBV12-3 or TRBV12-4 and J is TRBJ2-2; no definite D call. Deletions cut 7 bases from V and 3 bases from J, with 18 bases between. The CDR3 is 16 residues long. Here the CDR3 DNA reads TGTGCCAGCACCCCAAAAGTGGGCGCGGACACCGGGGAGCTGTTTTTT. This gives the protein CASTPKVGADTGELFF.

The gene calls are TRBV5-1 and TRBJ1-4, with D possibly being TRBD1 (6 bases). This CDR3 spans 15 amino acids. Germline lookup yields CDR1 SGHRS and CDR2 YFSETQ. Between the trimmed V and J ends, which lost 0 bases and 6 bases, there was a span of 12 bases. The CDR3 sequence is CASSLEGTTDEKLFF. CDR3 bases: TGCGCCAGCAGCTTGGAGGGGACAACGGATGAAAAACTGTTTTTT.

This clonotype showed up many times. In nucleotides, the CDR3 is TGTGCCAGCAGCTCGATGGGGCGGGGAGGCACAGATACGCAGTATTTT. Translating it yields CASSSMGRGGTDTQYF. The chain links TRBV11-2 to TRBJ2-3; D perhaps matches TRBD2 (6 bases). Germline values: CDR1 SGHAT, CDR2 FQNNGV. The CDR3 runs 16 residues. V lost 4 bases and J 1 base, leaving 15 bases between the germline ends.

Details on this clonotype: One end of the junction fails to match germline, which may point to a read error. The gene calls are TRBV6-4 and TRBJ1-2; D remains ambiguous. Germline assignment: CDR1 MRHNA and CDR2 SNTAGT. The CDR3 spans 14 residues. CDR3 amino acids: CASSYSRTDYGYTF. DNA of the CDR3: TGTGCCAGCAGTTACTCGAGGACGGACTATGGCTACACCTTC.

The J gene is TRBJ2-2, the V gene TRBV25-1, with 7 bases lining up with TRBD1. CDR3 length: 14 amino acids. V lost 6 bases, J lost 1 base, and 2 bases stayed unmatched. CDR1 and CDR2 (germline): MGHDK, SYGVNS. CDR3 bases: TGTGCCAGCAGGAGGGGGCTGAACACCGGGGAGCTGTTTTTT. Amino acids: CASRRGLNTGELFF.

In its sample, this clonotype was seen many times. The chain is built from TRBV7-2 and TRBJ1-4; D gene uncertain. The CDR3 covers 15 residues. Germline CDR1 SGHTA, CDR2 FQGNSA. V shed 1 base and J shed 8 bases, with 14 bases lying between them. The CDR3: CASSLGGRRIEKLFF. CDR3 sequence (DNA): TGTGCCAGCAGCTTAGGGGGTAGGCGAATCGAAAAACTGTTTTTT.

There are many counts of this clonotype. V usage is TRBV18 and J usage is TRBJ1-5, with TRBD1 as a possible D gene (6 bases). Per germline, CDR1 KGHSH and CDR2 LQKENI. CDR3 length: 15 amino acids. The V and J ends lost 6 bases and 8 bases respectively, with 20 bases between them. The CDR3 DNA reads as TGTGCCAGCTCGCCCGGGGGCGCCGCCATGGAGCCCCAGCATTTT. Its translation: CASSPGGAAMEPQHF. Full variable domain (remainder filled in from reference TRBV18 and TRBJ1-5): NAGVMQNPRHLVRRRGQEARLRCSPMKGHSHVYWYRQLPEEGLKFMVYLQKENIIDESGMPKERFSAEFPKEGPSILRIQQVVRGDSAAYFCASSPGGAAMEPQHFGDGTRLSIL.

The rearrangement links TRBV18 to TRBJ2-1; 10 nucleotides align to TRBD2. V trimming: 11 bases; J trimming: 2 bases; junction bases outside the gene matches: 9. Germline V gene sequence: CDR1 KGHSH, CDR2 LQKENI. The CDR3 length is 15 residues. DNA of the CDR3: TGTGCCGGCCCATTCACTAGCGGGACCTACAATGAGCAGTTCTTC. It codes for CAGPFTSGTYNEQFF.

This clonotype has ten or more counts. V is TRBV2 and J is TRBJ2-5; 8 bases are shared with TRBD1. CDR1 and CDR2 from the germline V gene are SNHLY and FYNNEI. CDR3 length equals 14 residues. The junction had 7 bases not matched to a gene; V was cut back by 5 bases and J by 5 bases. CDR3 bases: TGTGCCAGCAGTCGGACAGGGCAGGAGGAGACCCAGTACTTC. Amino acids: CASSRTGQEETQYF. Supplemented by reference TRBV2 and TRBJ2-5, the full variable domain reads EPEVTQTPSHQVTQMGQEVILRCVPISNHLYFYWYRQILGQKVEFLVSFYNNEISEKSEIFDDQFSVERPDGSNFTLKIRSTKLEDSAMYFCASSRTGQEETQYFGPGTRLLVL.

This clonotype was seen repeatedly, ten times or more. V and J are TRBV30 and TRBJ2-1, with D uncertain. The V gene's germline CDR1 is GTSNPN and CDR2 SVGIG (reference sequence). The CDR3 loop spans 12 amino acids. Between the trimmed V and J ends, which lost 0 bases and 13 bases, there was a span of 13 bases. The CDR3 coding sequence is TGTGCCTGGAGTGTAAGCCCGTTGGTACAGTTCTTC. Protein product: CAWSVSPLVQFF.